What follows are 26 T cell receptor beta chains derived from one specimen sequenced in a study of T cells in localized non-small cell lung cancer. TCRdb's table, derived via immunoSEQ multiplex PCR, lists solely in-frame clones and lacks some. The table includes approximately 37,000 clones, around nine tenths detected once. The sequenced sample was peripheral blood, obtained before any cancer treatment. The receptors were sampled from a man aged 18 to 50 with stage I lung adenocarcinoma.

There are a few counts of this clone. The rearrangement links TRBV5-5 to TRBJ2-3; D might be TRBD1 (5 bases). From germline, CDR1 is SGHKS and CDR2 YYEKEE (reference sequence). This CDR3 comprises 14 residues. Trimming shortened V by 0 bases and J by 3 bases, and 8 bases separated the two germline ends. CDR3 nucleotides: TGTGCCAGCAGCTTGGATGGGGCAACAGATACGCAGTATTTT. Protein product: CASSLDGATDTQYF.

The V gene is TRBV7-6, the J gene TRBJ1-3; D gene ambiguous. Germline V lookup: CDR1 SGHVS, CDR2 FNYEAQ. The CDR3 contains 13 residues. Trimming removed 1 base at V and 4 bases at J, with 5 bases between. CDR3: CASSLEVGNTIYF. Here the CDR3 DNA reads TGTGCCAGCAGCTTAGAAGTGGGAAACACCATATATTTT.

The V call is TRBV5-1, the J call TRBJ2-4, with 7 bases fitting TRBD1. Trimming removed 4 bases from V and 0 bases from J; junction bases left unmatched: 7. The length of the CDR3 is 16 residues. The V gene's germline CDR1 is SGHRS and CDR2 YFSETQ. The CDR3 DNA reads as TGCGCCAGCAGCGAGTCACAGGGGCTAGCCAAAAACATTCAGTACTTC. Translating gives CASSESQGLAKNIQYF. The full variable domain, completed using reference TRBV5-1 and TRBJ2-4, is KAGVTQTPRYLIKTRGQQVTLSCSPISGHRSVSWYQQTPGQGLQFLFEYFSETQRNKGNFPGRFSGRQFSNSRSEMNVSTLELGDSALYLCASSESQGLAKNIQYFGAGTRLSVL.

The chain is built from TRBV7-8 and TRBJ2-5; 9 nucleotides match TRBD1. The CDR3 sequence is 17 residues long. Germline CDR1 SGHVS, CDR2 FQNEAQ. The V and J ends lost 4 bases and 4 bases, in that order; junction bases with no gene match: 13. In DNA form, the CDR3 reads TGTGCCAGCAGCTCGGTCCCGGGACAGGGAAACTCAGAGACCCAGTACTTC. Protein: CASSSVPGQGNSETQYF.

This chain links TRBV7-2 with TRBJ2-2; 11 bases agree with TRBD2. The J segment lost 0 bases and the V segment lost 4 bases, leaving 1 base of the junction unmatched. The CDR3 extends over 16 amino acids. Germline V gene lookup returns CDR1 SGHTA and CDR2 FQGNSA. In nucleotides, the CDR3 is TGTGCCAGCAGCTCTAGCGGGGGGACGAACACCGGGGAGCTGTTTTTT. Translation: CASSSSGGTNTGELFF.

The chain couples TRBV7-2 to TRBJ2-3; 9 bases agree with TRBD2. The germline gives CDR1 SGHTA, CDR2 FQGNSA. The CDR3 has 16 residues. Losses at the gene ends were 7 bases for V and 7 bases for J; bases not matched to a gene: 15. The DNA of the CDR3 is TGTGCCAGCACCTCGGGGGCAGCGGGGGGCCCCCATACGCAGTATTTT. Translating it yields CASTSGAAGGPHTQYF.

DNA of the CDR3: TGCGCCAGCAGCCAAGATAGGGGAAGCTCTTTGGATACGCAGTATTTT. It translates to CASSQDRGSSLDTQYF. This chain uses TRBV4-3 with TRBJ2-3, with a tentative D call TRBD1 (5 bases). This CDR3 has 16 residues. CDR1 LGHNA and CDR2 YSLEER come from the germline V gene. V was shortened by 0 bases and J by 6 bases, with 16 bases between the two germline ends.

The chain joins TRBV11-3 to TRBJ2-3; tentatively, D is TRBD2 (6 bases). CDR1 is SGHNT and CDR2 is YENEEA in the germline V gene. The CDR3 consists of 15 residues. V was pared by 3 bases and J by 2 bases, with 12 bases between. The CDR3 region has the DNA TGTGCCAGCAGCTTGGGCGGGGAGTACACAGATACGCAGTATTTT. Protein: CASSLGGEYTDTQYF.

The J gene is TRBJ1-4, the V gene TRBV28; 8 positions agree with TRBD1. Germline V CDR1 and CDR2: MDHEN, SYDVKM. The CDR3 length is 18 residues. Trimming at V came to 3 bases and at J to 7 bases, leaving 16 bases not matched to a gene. CDR3: CASSLVLSTDRESEKLFF. Here the CDR3 DNA reads TGTGCCAGCAGTTTGGTGCTTAGTACGGACAGGGAGAGTGAAAAACTGTTTTTT.

Written as DNA, the CDR3 is TGTGCCAGCAGCTTAGCCCAGCACTATGGCTACACCTTC. Its translation: CASSLAQHYGYTF. J is TRBJ1-2 and V is TRBV7-8; D is undetermined. The CDR3 runs to 13 residues. Germline V gene data show CDR1 as SGHVS and CDR2 as FQNEAQ. The V gene lost 0 bases and the J gene lost 3 bases, with 5 bases spanning the gap.

The chain uses TRBV29-1 and TRBJ1-1; D ambiguous. CDR1 is SQVTM and CDR2 is ANQGSEA in the germline V gene. The CDR3 contains 12 residues. V was trimmed by 0 bases and J by 6 bases, leaving 8 bases between them. CDR3 region: CSVEDTSPEAFF. DNA of the CDR3: TGCAGCGTTGAAGATACATCCCCTGAAGCTTTCTTT.

CDR3 DNA: TGTGCCAGCAGCCTCACCCGGACAGGGGGCGCGGACACCTTC. It encodes CASSLTRTGGADTF. This chain joins TRBV7-2 and TRBJ1-2; 11 nucleotides line up with TRBD1. Germline CDR1 is SGHTA and CDR2 is FQGNSA. Losses at the gene ends were 5 bases for V and 12 bases for J; bases not matched to a gene: 11. CDR3 length: 14 residues.

The rearrangement uses TRBV4-3 and TRBJ1-1, with D possibly matching TRBD1 (5 bases). V shed 2 bases and J shed 1 base, with 17 bases lying between them. The germline gives CDR1 LGHNA, CDR2 YSLEER. This CDR3 region has 17 residues. This chain's CDR3 is CASSQHRGGRRNTEAFF. The DNA of the CDR3 is TGCGCCAGCAGCCAACATAGGGGAGGTAGGAGGAACACTGAAGCTTTCTTT.

The J gene is TRBJ1-1, the V gene TRBV30; D uncertain. V dropped 4 bases and J dropped 0 bases, with 9 bases sitting between them. This CDR3 spans 13 amino acids. Germline CDR1 GTSNPN, CDR2 SVGIG (reference sequence). The CDR3 reads CAWTYGVNTEAFF. CDR3 in DNA: TGTGCCTGGACTTACGGGGTGAACACTGAAGCTTTCTTT.

The V gene is TRBV28, the J gene TRBJ2-2; 10 bases map to TRBD2. The CDR3 is 15 residues long. Germline lookup yields CDR1 MDHEN and CDR2 SYDVKM. The J segment lost 6 bases and the V segment lost 5 bases, leaving 6 bases of the junction unmatched. CDR3 amino acids: CASSLSGGDSGELFF. In DNA form, the CDR3 reads TGTGCCAGCAGTCTAAGCGGGGGGGACTCCGGGGAGCTGTTTTTT. Using reference TRBV28 and TRBJ2-2 for the parts outside the CDR3, the full variable domain is DVKVTQSSRYLVKRTGEKVFLECVQDMDHENMFWYRQDPGLGLRLIYFSYDVKMKEKGDIPEGYSVSREKKERFSLILESASTNQTSMYLCASSLSGGDSGELFFGEGSRLTVL.

The chain links TRBV7-8 to TRBJ2-3, with unresolved D. The CDR3 covers 16 residues. CDR1 and CDR2 from the germline V gene are SGHVS and FQNEAQ. The V and J ends lost 0 bases and 0 bases respectively, with 10 bases between them. Written as DNA, the CDR3 is TGTGCCAGCAGCTTAGCGTATCTCTCTAGCACAGATACGCAGTATTTT. It yields the protein CASSLAYLSSTDTQYF.

The chain employs TRBV15 and TRBJ2-7; the D gene is possibly TRBD2 (6 bases). Trimming took 5 bases from V and 4 from J, leaving 21 bases between them. Germline CDR1 reads LNHNV; CDR2 reads YYDKDF (reference sequence). This CDR3 has 16 residues. CDR3 sequence: CATSARLVPGRYEQYF. The DNA of the CDR3 is TGTGCCACCAGCGCGCGGCTAGTTCCGGGGAGGTACGAGCAGTACTTC.

This clone was observed once. This rearrangement joins TRBV11-2 to TRBJ2-3, with 9 positions matching TRBD2. The CDR3 contains 16 residues. The germline V gene has CDR1 SGHAT and CDR2 FQNNGV. The J segment lost 0 bases and the V segment lost 3 bases, leaving 4 bases of the junction unmatched. The CDR3 bases are TGTGCCAGCAGCTTCTTAGCGGGGGTCAGCACAGATACGCAGTATTTT. This translates into CASSFLAGVSTDTQYF.

This clone was recorded a few times. CDR3 DNA sequence: TGTGCCAGCAGCTTAATAAGAGGTCAGCCCCAGCATTTT. The encoded protein is CASSLIRGQPQHF. The rearrangement links TRBV7-2 to TRBJ1-5; D is uncertain. CDR3 length: 13 amino acids. Trimming stripped 2 bases from V and 6 bases from J, with 8 bases between. Per the germline V gene, CDR1 is SGHTA and CDR2 is FQGNSA.

This sequence joins TRBV6-5 and TRBJ1-2; 7 positions match TRBD1. The V gene end was trimmed by 2 bases and the J gene end by 8 bases; junction bases not matched to a gene: 14. CDR1 is MNHEY, CDR2 SVGAGI, per germline. The CDR3 has 16 residues. The CDR3: CASSYDRDPSFGGYTF. DNA for the CDR3: TGTGCCAGCAGTTACGACAGGGATCCTTCTTTCGGCGGCTACACCTTC.

The V and J genes are TRBV30 and TRBJ2-5, with 10 bases identical to TRBD2. The CDR3 is 15 amino acids. The junction had 12 bases not matched to a gene; V was cut back by 4 bases and J by 7 bases. The germline CDR1 and CDR2 sequences are GTSNPN and SVGIG (reference sequence). The CDR3 DNA reads TGTGCCTGGAACCCTGTAGCGGGGGGCGCGGGGACCCAGTACTTC. Protein product: CAWNPVAGGAGTQYF.

The chain couples TRBV5-8 to TRBJ2-7; either TRBD1 or TRBD2 may fit D (5 bases each). The CDR3 totals 15 residues. Trimming removed 3 bases from V and 2 bases from J, with 15 bases in between. Germline V lookup: CDR1 SGHTS, CDR2 YDEGEE. The CDR3 protein is CASSSGRTLPYEQYF. The CDR3 nucleotides are TGTGCCAGCAGCTCGGGACGGACATTACCCTACGAGCAGTACTTC. Filled out from reference TRBV5-8 and TRBJ2-7, the complete variable domain reads EAGVTQSPTHLIKTRGQQATLRCSPISGHTSVYWYQQALGLGLQFLLWYDEGEERNRGNFPPRFSGRQFPNYSSELNVNALELEDSALYLCASSSGRTLPYEQYFGPGTRLTVT.

This clone was observed a single time. The chain combines TRBV7-2 with TRBJ2-3; 9 nucleotides align to TRBD1. J was trimmed by 4 bases and V by 5 bases; bases with no gene match: 1. CDR1 is SGHTA and CDR2 is FQGNSA in the germline V gene. The CDR3 has 13 amino acids. CDR3 bases: TGTGCCAGCAGCCGGACAGGGGCAGATACGCAGTATTTT. Protein product: CASSRTGADTQYF.

This clone occurred once. The chain combines TRBV7-6 with TRBJ1-1, with D possibly TRBD1 on 5 matching bases. The CDR3 spans 14 residues. Trimming cost V 5 bases and J 4 bases, with 14 bases left between them. CDR1 and CDR2 from the germline V gene are SGHVS and FNYEAQ. The CDR3 sequence is CASSPGRGGTEAFF. CDR3 coding DNA: TGTGCCAGCAGCCCCGGCCGGGGGGGCACTGAAGCTTTCTTT.

By its share, this clone is medium-sized. The rearrangement links TRBV29-1 to TRBJ2-7; tentatively, D is TRBD1 (6 bases). Germline assignment: CDR1 SQVTM and CDR2 ANQGSEA. The V end was cut by 5 bases, the J end by 6 bases, with 17 bases between. This CDR3 spans 13 amino acids. CDR3 residues: CSVRPGDGSEQYF. DNA for the CDR3: TGCAGCGTTCGGCCAGGGGACGGGTCCGAGCAGTACTTC.

V gene TRBV5-1 combines with J gene TRBJ1-2; D is possibly TRBD1 (6 bases). V gave up 4 bases and J gave up 1 base, with 14 bases separating them. There are 15 residues in the CDR3. Per the germline V gene, CDR1 is SGHRS and CDR2 is YFSETQ. The CDR3 DNA is TGCGCCAGCAGCCCATCGGACAGATTTAACTATGGCTACACCTTC. This codes for CASSPSDRFNYGYTF.